This is a list of T cell receptor beta chains from one sample in a study of T cell responses to AZD1222 COVID-19 vaccine. The repertoire was sequenced with immunoSEQ multiplex PCR; TCRdb's copy has only in-frame clones and lacks some. Among around 100,000 clones, 70% to 90% were seen once, and the ten largest hold around 15%. This specimen consisted of peripheral blood, obtained on day 0 of AZD1222 vaccination. These receptors all come from an adult in good health. The CDR3 runs from the conserved cysteine through the conserved F or W. The D gene is left open where the match is weak. Clone size is shown for a subset of rows, as once, few, many or a class of expanded clone.

clone_size d_call j_call v_call cdr3_nt cdr3_aa
- - TRBJ1-2 TRBV24-1 TGTGCCACCAGTGACGCTACTACTGGGGCTTATAACTATGGCTACACCTTC CATSDATTGAYNYGYTF
- - TRBJ2-3 TRBV4-1 TGCGCCAGCAGCCCAGGGGACACCCGGCGCGGGGATACGCAGTATTTT CASSPGDTRRGDTQYF
few - TRBJ1-5 TRBV6-5 TGTGCCAGCAGCTCTCCGAGGGGCAATCAGCCCCAGCATTTT CASSSPRGNQPQHF
- - TRBJ1-1 TRBV5-1 TGCGCCAGCAGCTTGTGGGGGAGCGGAGTTGACACTGAAGCTTTCTTT CASSLWGSGVDTEAFF
- - TRBJ1-1 TRBV7-9 TGTGCCAGCAGCCCCTATAGCACTGAAGCTTTCTTT CASSPYSTEAFF
- - TRBJ2-7 TRBV6-5 TGTGCCAGCCGGACAACCTCCTCCTACGAGCAGTACTTC CASRTTSSYEQYF
- - TRBJ1-5 TRBV6-1 TGTGCCAGCAGTGATTTGGGACACACCAATCAGCCCCAGCATTTT CASSDLGHTNQPQHF
- - TRBJ1-2 TRBV7-9 TGTGCCAGCAGCTTAGTGGGTGAGGACTATGGCTACACCTTC CASSLVGEDYGYTF
- - TRBJ1-4 TRBV7-9 TGTGCCAGCAGCCTGCGGAGGGGGGCAGAGGAACTGTTTTTT CASSLRRGAEELFF
- - TRBJ1-2 TRBV29-1 TGCAGCGTTGACATTGGGTCCGGTGGTGGCTACACCTTC CSVDIGSGGGYTF
- TRBD2 TRBJ2-3 TRBV9 TGTGCCAGCAGCGCGGGACTAAGCACAGATACGCAGTATTTT CASSAGLSTDTQYF
- - TRBJ2-1 TRBV12-1 TGTGCCAGCAGCTTACCTAGCGGGGGTTACAATGAGCAGTTCTTC CASSLPSGGYNEQFF
- - TRBJ1-4 TRBV28 TGTGCCAGCAGTCTAGAAACAGGGCGGACTAATGAAAAACTGTTTTTT CASSLETGRTNEKLFF
- TRBD2 TRBJ2-7 TRBV6-5 TGTGCCAGCATGCGCGCGGGGGGGACCTACGAGCAGTACTTC CASMRAGGTYEQYF
- - TRBJ2-7 TRBV6-1 TGTGCCAGCAGTGAACCAACTTTGTCCTACGAGCAGTACTTC CASSEPTLSYEQYF
- TRBD2 TRBJ2-3 TRBV2 TGTGCCAGCAGCGTGACTAGCGGGAGCCCAGATACGCAGTATTTT CASSVTSGSPDTQYF
once TRBD2 TRBJ2-7 TRBV4-1 TGCGCCAGCACTTCCGGGACTAGCGGTCCCTACGAGCAGTACTTC CASTSGTSGPYEQYF
- - TRBJ1-5 TRBV6-1 TGTGCCAGCAGTGAATTTGGGTCTCAGCCCCAGCATTTT CASSEFGSQPQHF
- TRBD1 TRBJ2-7 TRBV19 TGTGCCAGACCCGGCCGGGCGGGACAGGGCTACGAGCAGTACTTC CARPGRAGQGYEQYF
- - TRBJ2-5 TRBV2 TGTGCCAGCAGTGAAGGTGGGAGTGAGACCCAGTACTTC CASSEGGSETQYF
- - TRBJ1-3 TRBV11-1 TGTGCCAGCAGCCCGGGTAGAATCTCTGGAAACACCATATATTTT CASSPGRISGNTIYF
- - TRBJ1-2 TRBV4-1 TGCGCCAGCAGCCAAGTGGGGGCAGGGCCCAACTATGGCTACACCTTC CASSQVGAGPNYGYTF
once - TRBJ2-7 TRBV5-4 TGTGCCAGCAGCTTGGTAGGCGGAAGCTACGAGCAGTACTTC CASSLVGGSYEQYF
- - TRBJ1-1 TRBV6-5 TGTGCCAGCAGTTATCTAAGAAACACTGAAGCTTTCTTT CASSYLRNTEAFF
- - TRBJ2-1 TRBV3-1/TRBV3-2 TGTGCCAGCAGCCAAGTGATGAGCAATGAGCAGTTCTTC CASSQVMSNEQFF
- - TRBJ2-5 TRBV5-6 TGTGCCAGCGGGTCGTACCCCCAGGGGTGGGAGACCCAGTACTTC CASGSYPQGWETQYF
- TRBD1 TRBJ1-5 TRBV6-6 TGTGCCAGCAGACCCGGACAGGGCTTTCAGCCCCAGCATTTT CASRPGQGFQPQHF
- - TRBJ1-1 TRBV12-3/TRBV12-4 TGTGCCAGCACCCACAGGGCAACTGAAGCTTTCTTT CASTHRATEAFF
- TRBD2 TRBJ2-7 TRBV6-5 TGTGCCAGCAGTACGACTAGCGGGGGGTCCTACGAGCAGTACTTC CASSTTSGGSYEQYF
- - TRBJ1-4 TRBV2 TGTGCCAGCAGTGAAGAAGTGGGAAAACTGTTTTTT CASSEEVGKLFF
- - TRBJ2-2 TRBV9 TGTGCCAGCAGCGTAATGGGGGGAGTCCGGGGCACCGGGGAGCTGTTTTTT CASSVMGGVRGTGELFF
- - TRBJ1-4 TRBV5-1 TGCGCCAGCAGCTTGATTGGAGGGGAAAAACTGTTTTTT CASSLIGGEKLFF
few - TRBJ1-1 TRBV5-1 TGCGCCAGCAGCTTGGCCCCCGGGGGGCACACTGAAGCTTTCTTT CASSLAPGGHTEAFF
once TRBD2 TRBJ2-1 TRBV18 TGTGCCAGCTCACCACCAGCCGGGGGGGCCGTCAATGAGCAGTTCTTC CASSPPAGGAVNEQFF
- - TRBJ2-5 TRBV18 TGTGCCAGCTCACCACAGGTACAGAGCCAAGAGACCCAGTACTTC CASSPQVQSQETQYF
- TRBD1 TRBJ1-5 TRBV3-1/TRBV3-2 TGTGCCAGCAGCCAAGCAGGGGGCGGTCAGCCCCAGCATTTT CASSQAGGGQPQHF
- TRBD1 TRBJ1-6 TRBV18 TGTGCCAGCTCACCACGGGACAGGGTCCTCAGCGGTTCACCCCTCCACTTT CASSPRDRVLSGSPLHF